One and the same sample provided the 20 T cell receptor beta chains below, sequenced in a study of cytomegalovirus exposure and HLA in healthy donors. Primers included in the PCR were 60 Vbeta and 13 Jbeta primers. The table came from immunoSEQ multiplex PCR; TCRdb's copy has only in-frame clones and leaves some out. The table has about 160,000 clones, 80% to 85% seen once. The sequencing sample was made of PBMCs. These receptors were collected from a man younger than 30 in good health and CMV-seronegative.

DNA of the CDR3: TGTGCCATCAGTGAGGGACAGGGGGCAAGCGAGCAGTACTTC. As protein: CAISEGQGASEQYF. V usage is TRBV10-3 and J usage is TRBJ2-7; 11 nucleotides align to TRBD1. Trimming took 2 bases from V and 6 from J; bases not matched to a gene: 3. Germline CDR1 reads ENHRY; CDR2 reads SYGVKD. This CDR3 has 14 amino acids.

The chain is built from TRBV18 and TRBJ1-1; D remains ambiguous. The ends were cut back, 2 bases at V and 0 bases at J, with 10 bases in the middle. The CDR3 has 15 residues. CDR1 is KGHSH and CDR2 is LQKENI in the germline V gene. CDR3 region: CASSPMRELNTEAFF. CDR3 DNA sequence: TGTGCCAGCTCACCAATGCGAGAGCTGAACACTGAAGCTTTCTTT.

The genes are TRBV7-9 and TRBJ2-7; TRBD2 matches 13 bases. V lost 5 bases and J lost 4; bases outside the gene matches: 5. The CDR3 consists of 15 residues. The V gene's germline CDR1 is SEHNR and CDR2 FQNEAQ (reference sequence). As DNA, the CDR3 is TGTGCCAGCAGCCCACCGGGACTAGCGGGGTACGAGCAGTACTTC. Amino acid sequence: CASSPPGLAGYEQYF.

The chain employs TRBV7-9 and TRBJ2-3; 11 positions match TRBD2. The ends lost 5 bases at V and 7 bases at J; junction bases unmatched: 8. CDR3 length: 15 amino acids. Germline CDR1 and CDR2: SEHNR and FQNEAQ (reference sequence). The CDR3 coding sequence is TGTGCCAGCAGCCTTTTAGCGGGGGGGAGGAATACGCAGTATTTT. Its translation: CASSLLAGGRNTQYF.

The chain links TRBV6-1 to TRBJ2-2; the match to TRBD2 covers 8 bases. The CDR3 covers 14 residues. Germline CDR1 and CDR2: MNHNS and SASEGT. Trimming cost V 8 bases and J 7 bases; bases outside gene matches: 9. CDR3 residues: CASGRGGEVGELFF. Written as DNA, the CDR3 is TGTGCCAGCGGCCGGGGGGGTGAGGTCGGGGAGCTGTTTTTT.

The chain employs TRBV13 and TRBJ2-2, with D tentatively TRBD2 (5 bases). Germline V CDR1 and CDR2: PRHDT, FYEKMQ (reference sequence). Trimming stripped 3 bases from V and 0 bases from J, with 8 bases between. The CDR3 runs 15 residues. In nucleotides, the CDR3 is TGTGCCAGCAGCTTCGAGGGCACGAACACCGGGGAGCTGTTTTTT. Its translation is CASSFEGTNTGELFF.

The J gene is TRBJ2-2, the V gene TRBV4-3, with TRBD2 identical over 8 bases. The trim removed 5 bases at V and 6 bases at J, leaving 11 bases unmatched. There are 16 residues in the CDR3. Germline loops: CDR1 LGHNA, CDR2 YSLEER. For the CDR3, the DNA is TGCGCCAGCAGCGTAAGCCGTAGCGGGACGGCCGGGGAGCTGTTTTTT. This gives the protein CASSVSRSGTAGELFF.

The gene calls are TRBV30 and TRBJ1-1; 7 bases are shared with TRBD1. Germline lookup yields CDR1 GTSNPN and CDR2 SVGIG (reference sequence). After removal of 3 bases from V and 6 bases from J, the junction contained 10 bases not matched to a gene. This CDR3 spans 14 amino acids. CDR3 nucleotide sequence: TGTGCCTGGAGGGAGGGGGCGAGGGTCGCTGAAGCTTTCTTT. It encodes CAWREGARVAEAFF.

CDR3 DNA: TGTGCCAGCAGCCCTCCCTCCGGGACGGGGGCCTACGAGCAGTACTTC. Amino acid sequence: CASSPPSGTGAYEQYF. The genes are TRBV7-9 and TRBJ2-7; TRBD2 is a possible D gene (6 bases). From germline, CDR1 is SEHNR and CDR2 FQNEAQ (reference sequence). The CDR3 contains 16 residues. Trimming left V 5 bases short and J 2 bases short, with 19 bases between.

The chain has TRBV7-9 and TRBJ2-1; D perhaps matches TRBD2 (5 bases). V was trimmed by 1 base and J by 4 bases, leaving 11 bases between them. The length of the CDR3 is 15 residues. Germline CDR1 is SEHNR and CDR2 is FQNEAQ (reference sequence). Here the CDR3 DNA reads TGTGCCAGCAGCTTAGTGGCTAGCAGATACAATGAGCAGTTCTTC. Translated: CASSLVASRYNEQFF.

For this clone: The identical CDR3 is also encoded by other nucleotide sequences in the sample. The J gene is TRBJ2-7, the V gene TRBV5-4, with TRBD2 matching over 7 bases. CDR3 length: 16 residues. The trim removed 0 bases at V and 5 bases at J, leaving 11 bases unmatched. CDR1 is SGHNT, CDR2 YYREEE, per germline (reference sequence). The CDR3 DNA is TGTGCCAGCAGCTTGGAGTTTGGCAAACGGGAGGACGAGCAGTACTTC. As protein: CASSLEFGKREDEQYF.

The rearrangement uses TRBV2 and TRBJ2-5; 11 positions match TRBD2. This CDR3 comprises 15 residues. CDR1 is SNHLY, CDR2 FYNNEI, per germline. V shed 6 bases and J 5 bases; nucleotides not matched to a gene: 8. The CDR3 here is CASSLAGGPGETQYF. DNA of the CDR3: TGTGCCAGCAGCCTAGCGGGGGGTCCTGGGGAGACCCAGTACTTC.

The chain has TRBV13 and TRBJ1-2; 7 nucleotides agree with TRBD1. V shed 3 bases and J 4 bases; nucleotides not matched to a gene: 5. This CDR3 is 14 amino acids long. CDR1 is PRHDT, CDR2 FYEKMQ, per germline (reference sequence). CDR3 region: CASSFGTAGYGYTF. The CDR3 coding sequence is TGTGCCAGCAGCTTTGGGACAGCCGGCTATGGCTACACCTTC.

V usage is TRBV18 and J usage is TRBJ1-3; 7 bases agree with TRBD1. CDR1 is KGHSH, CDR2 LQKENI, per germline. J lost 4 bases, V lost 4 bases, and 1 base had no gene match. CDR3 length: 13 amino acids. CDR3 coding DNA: TGTGCCAGCTCACAGGACAGGGGAAACACCATATATTTT. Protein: CASSQDRGNTIYF.

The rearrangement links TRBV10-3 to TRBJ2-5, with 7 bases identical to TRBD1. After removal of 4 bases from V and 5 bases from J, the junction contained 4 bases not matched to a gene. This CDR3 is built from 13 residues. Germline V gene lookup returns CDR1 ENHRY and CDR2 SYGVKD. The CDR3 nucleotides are TGTGCCATCAGTGCAGACAGGGATGAGACCCAGTACTTC. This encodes CAISADRDETQYF.

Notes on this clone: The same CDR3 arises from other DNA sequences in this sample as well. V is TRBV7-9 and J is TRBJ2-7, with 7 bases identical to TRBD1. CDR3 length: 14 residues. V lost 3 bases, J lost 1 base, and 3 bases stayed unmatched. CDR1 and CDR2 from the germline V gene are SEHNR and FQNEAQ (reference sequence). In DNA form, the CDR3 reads TGTGCCAGCAGCTTGACAGGGATTTCCTACGAGCAGTACTTC. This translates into CASSLTGISYEQYF. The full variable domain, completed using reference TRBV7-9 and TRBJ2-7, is DTGVSQNPRHKITKRGQNVTFRCDPISEHNRLYWYRQTLGQGPEFLTYFQNEAQLEKSRLLSDRFSAERPKGSFSTLEIQRTEQGDSAMYLCASSLTGISYEQYFGPGTRLTVT.

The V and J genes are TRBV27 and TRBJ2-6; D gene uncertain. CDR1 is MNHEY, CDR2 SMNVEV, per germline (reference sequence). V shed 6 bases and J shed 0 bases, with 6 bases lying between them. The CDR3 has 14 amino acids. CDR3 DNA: TGTGCCAGCAGGCTAGACTCTGGGGCCAACGTCCTGACTTTC. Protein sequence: CASRLDSGANVLTF.

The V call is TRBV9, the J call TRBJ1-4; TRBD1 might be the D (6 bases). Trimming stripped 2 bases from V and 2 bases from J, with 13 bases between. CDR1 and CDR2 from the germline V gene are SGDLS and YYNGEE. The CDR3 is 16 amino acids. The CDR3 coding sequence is TGTGCCAGCAGCGTTTCGCGGGGGCCCACTAATGAAAAACTGTTTTTT. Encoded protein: CASSVSRGPTNEKLFF.

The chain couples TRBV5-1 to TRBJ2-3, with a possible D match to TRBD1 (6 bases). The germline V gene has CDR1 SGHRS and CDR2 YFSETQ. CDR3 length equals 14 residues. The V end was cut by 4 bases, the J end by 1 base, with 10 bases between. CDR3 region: CASSDGGGTDTQYF. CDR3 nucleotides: TGCGCCAGCAGCGATGGGGGCGGCACAGATACGCAGTATTTT.

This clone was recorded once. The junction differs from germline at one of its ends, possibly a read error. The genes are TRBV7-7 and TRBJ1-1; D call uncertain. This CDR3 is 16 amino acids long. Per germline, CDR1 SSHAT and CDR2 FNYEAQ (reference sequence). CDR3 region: CASSSVPEEEDTEAFF. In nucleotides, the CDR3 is TGTGCTAGCAGCTCCGTCCCTGAAGAAGAGGACACTGAAGCTTTCTTT.